This entry features one TCR beta chain sequence. The CDR3 runs 17 residues. The V and J ends lost 4 bases and 2 bases, in that order; junction bases with no gene match: 7. Germline V gene sequence: CDR1 SGHAT, CDR2 FQNNGV. PCR employed 60 Vbeta and 13 Jbeta primers. Assay used: immunoSEQ multiplex PCR; TCRdb lists only in-frame clones, some missing. The repertoire consists of about 200,000 clones, with 70% to 80% occurring once and the leading ten covering 0.35% to 0.5%. The data originate from a study of cytomegalovirus exposure and HLA in healthy donors. The rearrangement uses TRBV11-2 and TRBJ2-4, with TRBD2 matching 11 bases. Sequencing was carried out using PBMCs. This receptor was taken from a male donor in good health and CMV-seropositive. Here the CDR3 reads CASSWLAGGLTKNIQYF. CDR3 sequence (DNA): TGTGCCAGCAGCTGGCTAGCGGGGGGATTGACCAAAAACATTCAGTACTTC.